This is a list of T cell receptor beta chains from one sample in a study of T-cell memory formation after mild COVID-19. Each CDR3 protein gets one entry after TCRdb re-called the 5' RACE reads with MiXCR. The data hold approximately 250,000 distinct CDR3 sequences, with about a sixth observed a single time. Sequenced input: PBMCs or a T cell subset sorted from them (not recorded which). The receptors derive from a man between 18 and 29 years old who had mild COVID-19 (a few samples of this study predate the infection). Cell type and time point are not known. Both conserved end residues are part of each CDR3. Each record gives: V gene, clone size, D gene, J gene, CDR3 protein, CDR3 DNA. D genes are given only for firm matches. Some rows mark clone size as missing; the rest say once, few, many or name a class of expanded clone.

TRBV6-1,NA,TRBD1,TRBJ1-6,CASRTGQGTNSPLHF,TGTGCCAGCAGGACGGGACAGGGGACAAATTCACCCCTCCACTTT
TRBV3-1,NA,NA,TRBJ2-5,CASSQDWARDETQYF,TGTGCCAGCAGCCAAGATTGGGCTAGGGACGAGACCCAGTACTTC
TRBV9,NA,NA,TRBJ1-1,CASSVAGTLLTEAFF,TGTGCCAGCAGCGTAGCGGGGACACTACTCACTGAAGCTTTCTTT
TRBV7-9,few,NA,TRBJ2-1,CASSSLMGGAHYNEQFF,TGTGCCAGCAGTTCGCTCATGGGGGGAGCCCACTACAATGAGCAGTTCTTC
TRBV5-1,NA,TRBD2,TRBJ2-3,CASQASRGGPDTQYF,TGCGCCAGCCAAGCCTCGCGGGGGGGCCCAGATACGCAGTATTTT
TRBV14,NA,NA,TRBJ1-1,CASSPLGLNTEAFF,TGTGCCAGCAGCCCACTGGGGTTGAACACTGAAGCTTTCTTT
TRBV4-3,NA,NA,TRBJ1-4,CASSQAQGQGEKLFF,TGCGCCAGCAGCCAAGCACAGGGTCAAGGCGAAAAACTGTTTTTT
TRBV19,NA,NA,TRBJ2-3,CASSIVVTSTDTQYF,TGTGCCAGTAGTATAGTCGTCACGAGCACAGATACGCAGTATTTT
TRBV6-2/TRBV6-3,NA,NA,TRBJ2-2,CASSPTSLTGELFF,TGTGCCAGCAGCCCGACTAGTCTCACCGGGGAGCTGTTTTTT
TRBV9,few,NA,TRBJ1-1,CASSLVQQYTEAFF,TGTGCCAGCAGCCTCGTCCAGCAGTACACTGAAGCTTTCTTT
TRBV5-1,many,TRBD1,TRBJ1-1,CASSLQGGRGEAFF,TGCGCCAGCAGCTTACAGGGGGGAAGAGGTGAAGCTTTCTTT
TRBV5-1,few,TRBD2,TRBJ2-3,CASSLPTSGSTDTQYF,TGCGCCAGCAGCTTGCCGACTAGCGGGAGCACAGATACGCAGTATTTT
TRBV29-1,NA,TRBD1,TRBJ2-5,CSVDETGEETQYF,TGCAGCGTTGATGAGACAGGGGAAGAGACCCAGTACTTC
TRBV4-2,few,NA,TRBJ2-2,CASSQTTGFSGELFF,TGTGCCAGCAGCCAAACCACAGGGTTTAGCGGGGAGCTGTTTTTT
TRBV5-1,NA,NA,TRBJ1-6,CASSLAGIGWGSPLHF,TGCGCCAGCAGCTTGGCCGGAATTGGCTGGGGTTCACCCCTCCACTTT
TRBV5-1,many,NA,TRBJ1-5,CASSLSGSQPQHF,TGCGCCAGCAGCTTGTCAGGTAGTCAGCCCCAGCATTTT
TRBV18,NA,NA,TRBJ2-4,CASSRAGANIQYF,TGTGCCAGCTCACGGGCAGGGGCAAACATTCAGTACTTC
TRBV5-1,NA,NA,TRBJ1-6,CASSPFEGFNSPLHF,TGCGCCAGCAGCCCCTTCGAAGGCTTCAATTCACCCCTCCACTTT
TRBV11-2,NA,TRBD2,TRBJ2-3,CASSSQRGSQYF,TGTGCCAGCAGCTCCCAGCGGGGTTCGCAGTATTTT
TRBV12-3/TRBV12-4,few,NA,TRBJ1-1,CASSFVQANTEAFF,TGTGCCAGCAGTTTTGTGCAGGCGAACACTGAAGCTTTCTTT
TRBV7-2,NA,NA,TRBJ1-5,CASSLDDYSNQPQHF,TGTGCCAGCAGCCTCGACGATTATAGCAATCAGCCCCAGCATTTT
TRBV6-2/TRBV6-3,many,NA,TRBJ2-7,CASSWGLRREQYF,TGTGCCAGCAGTTGGGGACTGAGACGCGAGCAGTACTTC
TRBV5-1,NA,NA,TRBJ1-5,CASSSGGPLQPQHF,TGCGCCAGCAGCTCCGGTGGCCCCCTTCAGCCCCAGCATTTT
TRBV6-5,once,NA,TRBJ2-3,CASRGVLAWGGDTQYF,TGTGCCAGCAGGGGCGTCCTAGCGTGGGGGGGCGATACGCAGTATTTT
TRBV6-5,NA,TRBD2,TRBJ2-7,CASSYQSGGAYEQYF,TGTGCCAGCAGTTACCAAAGCGGGGGAGCCTACGAGCAGTACTTC
TRBV6-5,few,NA,TRBJ2-6,CASSSPGESGANVLTF,TGTGCCAGCAGTTCCCCCGGGGAATCTGGGGCCAACGTCCTGACTTTC
TRBV7-3,NA,NA,TRBJ2-5,CASSQGPQETQYF,TGTGCCAGCAGCCAGGGCCCTCAAGAGACCCAGTACTTC
TRBV7-9,NA,TRBD2,TRBJ2-3,CASSLDGGEDTQYF,TGTGCCAGCAGCTTAGATGGGGGGGAAGATACGCAGTATTTT
TRBV7-3,NA,NA,TRBJ2-3,CASSLNREGDTQYF,TGTGCCAGCAGCTTGAACAGGGAGGGAGATACGCAGTATTTT
TRBV20-1,NA,TRBD2,TRBJ2-3,CSARDRQGGSDTQYF,TGCAGTGCTAGAGATAGGCAGGGAGGGTCAGATACGCAGTATTTT
TRBV6-5,few,TRBD1,TRBJ2-7,CASSWDRGGYEQYF,TGTGCCAGCAGTTGGGACAGGGGCGGATACGAGCAGTACTTC
TRBV27,NA,NA,TRBJ1-4,CASRRFGENLFF,TGTGCCAGCCGACGATTCGGAGAAAATCTGTTTTTT
TRBV25-1,few,NA,TRBJ1-1,CASSGGGEDTEAFF,TGTGCCAGCAGTGGGGGGGGTGAGGACACTGAAGCTTTCTTT
TRBV7-9,NA,NA,TRBJ2-1,CASSPLGNEQFF,TGTGCCAGCAGCCCACTTGGCAATGAGCAGTTCTTC
TRBV12-3/TRBV12-4,NA,TRBD1,TRBJ2-1,CASRTGTGRLDEQFF,TGTGCCAGCAGAACCGGGACAGGGAGATTGGATGAGCAGTTCTTC
TRBV6-1,few,NA,TRBJ1-2,CASSEVWQGNGYTF,TGTGCCAGCAGTGAAGTTTGGCAGGGGAATGGCTACACCTTC
TRBV20-1,few,TRBD2,TRBJ2-3,CSAPGLAADTQYF,TGCAGTGCTCCAGGACTAGCGGCAGATACGCAGTATTTT
TRBV7-9,few,NA,TRBJ1-6,CASSTREALSSYNSPLHF,TGTGCCAGCAGCACCCGTGAGGCCCTGAGCTCCTATAATTCACCCCTCCACTTT
TRBV20-1,NA,TRBD1,TRBJ2-3,CSARVRTGGIDTQYF,TGCAGTGCTAGAGTAAGGACAGGGGGCATAGATACGCAGTATTTT
TRBV7-2,NA,NA,TRBJ2-4,CASSTGLDIQYF,TGTGCCAGCAGTACAGGGTTGGACATTCAGTACTTC
TRBV29-1,NA,NA,TRBJ2-1,CSVEDRGSPTMKQFF,TGCAGCGTTGAAGATCGCGGCTCTCCTACAATGAAGCAGTTCTTC
TRBV5-5,few,TRBD1,TRBJ2-7,CASSSGTAREQYF,TGTGCCAGCAGCTCTGGGACAGCCCGGGAGCAGTACTTC
TRBV7-3,few,TRBD2,TRBJ2-1,CASSLGSGGNEQFF,TGTGCCAGCAGCTTAGGTAGCGGGGGCAATGAGCAGTTCTTC
TRBV20-1,NA,NA,TRBJ1-2,CSASPHGYTF,TGCAGTGCTAGTCCTCATGGCTACACCTTC